Shown below are 10 T cell receptor beta chains from a single sample sequenced in a study of shared clonotypes between healthy human individuals. Produced via immunoSEQ multiplex PCR; TCRdb's table is partial and in-frame only. The sample shows a few hundred thousand clones, roughly 85% of them seen only once. The sequencing sample was made of PBMCs. These receptors all stem from a woman aged 40 to 50 in good health. Some clones in this sample may be carry-over from other donors' samples.

The CDR3 DNA follows: TGTGCCAGCAGCTCCAGGTCTTATGAAGCTTTCTTT. Translation: CASSSRSYEAFF. The rearrangement joins TRBV7-2 to TRBJ1-1; no reliable D call. The CDR3 spans 12 residues. Trimming cost V 4 bases and J 7 bases, with 10 bases left between them. Per germline, CDR1 SGHTA and CDR2 FQGNSA.

This clone was detected only a few times. The V call is TRBV29-1, the J call TRBJ2-1, with a weak D call TRBD2 (6 bases). CDR3 length equals 12 residues. CDR1 and CDR2 from the germline V gene are SQVTM and ANQGSEA. With 7 bases removed from V and 4 bases from J, the gap between germline ends came to 11 bases. The chain's CDR3 is CSGASEYNEQFF. CDR3 nucleotides: TGCAGCGGAGCTAGCGAGTACAATGAGCAGTTCTTC.

The chain uses TRBV5-4 and TRBJ2-7; 9 nucleotides line up with TRBD1. CDR3 length equals 14 residues. Germline-derived CDR1 and CDR2 are SGHNT and YYREEE (reference sequence). Trimming took 0 bases from V and 7 from J; bases not matched to a gene: 5. Here the CDR3 DNA reads TGTGCCAGCAGCTTGGAACAGGGGGCCGGGGAGCAGTACTTC. Protein product: CASSLEQGAGEQYF.

The V call is TRBV19, the J call TRBJ2-1, with TRBD1 identical over 7 bases. The CDR3 runs 12 residues. The V gene end was trimmed by 6 bases and the J gene end by 12 bases; junction bases not matched to a gene: 8. Germline values: CDR1 LNHDA, CDR2 SQIVND (reference sequence). The CDR3 reads CASRRQGSGQFF. The CDR3 DNA sequence: TGTGCCAGTAGGAGACAGGGTTCGGGGCAGTTCTTC.

The chain recombines TRBV5-1 with TRBJ2-1; D gene uncertain. The V end was cut by 0 bases, the J end by 8 bases, with 9 bases between. The CDR3 consists of 13 residues. Germline values: CDR1 SGHRS, CDR2 YFSETQ. In DNA, the CDR3 is TGCGCCAGCAGCTTGGGGGCTGGGGATGAGCAGTTCTTC. It is translated as CASSLGAGDEQFF.

The chain carries TRBV5-1 and TRBJ2-1; 10 nucleotides match TRBD1. This CDR3 region has 15 residues. In germline, CDR1 is SGHRS, CDR2 YFSETQ. The V segment lost 4 bases and the J segment 2 bases; nucleotides outside the gene matches: 3. The CDR3 loop is CASSQGQGAYNEQFF. CDR3 nucleotides: TGCGCCAGCAGCCAAGGACAGGGGGCCTACAATGAGCAGTTCTTC.

This chain uses TRBV7-3 with TRBJ2-1; no reliable D call. Germline CDR1 and CDR2: SGHTA and FQGTGA. V was shortened by 7 bases and J by 6 bases, with 16 bases between the two germline ends. The CDR3 is made up of 14 amino acids. This chain's CDR3 is CASTWAADSNEQFF. In DNA, the CDR3 is TGTGCCAGCACCTGGGCGGCCGACTCCAATGAGCAGTTCTTC.

This sequence joins TRBV30 and TRBJ2-5; D unresolved. The last part of the DNA fits TRBJ2-7 better; the J call may be wrong. Germline lookup yields CDR1 GTSNPN and CDR2 SVGIG (reference sequence). The CDR3 is 12 residues long. CDR3: CAWSVYRGEQYF. CDR3 DNA sequence: TGTGCCTGGAGTGTCTACCGTGGCGAGCAGTACTTC.

J is TRBJ1-2 and V is TRBV9; 7 positions match TRBD1. The V gene's germline CDR1 is SGDLS and CDR2 YYNGEE. The CDR3 spans 16 residues. V lost 0 bases, J lost 7 bases, and 12 bases stayed unmatched. CDR3 in DNA: TGTGCCAGCAGCGTAGCTGGGTCGACAGGGTCGGGTGGCTACACCTTC. Residues: CASSVAGSTGSGGYTF.

The chain is built from TRBV4-3 and TRBJ2-5; D call uncertain. The CDR3 is 13 residues long. Germline V lookup: CDR1 LGHNA, CDR2 YSLEER. V was clipped by 0 bases and J by 5 bases, with 7 bases between them. CDR3 in amino acids: CASSQDLWETQYF. In nucleotides, the CDR3 is TGCGCCAGCAGCCAAGATCTCTGGGAGACCCAGTACTTC.